This T cell receptor (beta chain) was identified during a study of cytomegalovirus exposure and HLA in healthy donors. PCR amplification relied on 60 Vbeta primers (plus 13 Jbeta primers). Clones were read by immunoSEQ multiplex PCR, and TCRdb kept only the in-frame ones, dropping some. Found here are 95,000 to 150,000 clones, 80% to 90% of them singletons; the top ten hold approximately 1.1%. Study observations and caveats: Earlier findings revealed that most TCR beta V segments proved productive either about 90% or about 30% of the time. With later analysis, a missense DCLRE1C variant became linked to TCR beta V- and J-gene trimming.

Only one count was recorded for this clone. Its antigen remains unknown. Sequenced input: PBMCs. The sequence derives from a woman in her twenties or thirties in good health and CMV-seronegative.

Written as DNA, the CDR3 is TGTGCCAGCAGAAAGGGACTAGGCACAGATACGCAGTATTTT. Translation: CASRKGLGTDTQYF. The chain uses TRBV6-6 and TRBJ2-3; 8 bases agree with TRBD2. Trimming at V came to 6 bases and at J to 1 base, leaving 3 bases not matched to a gene. The CDR3 length is 14 residues. Germline CDR1 reads MNHNY; CDR2 reads SVGAGI (reference sequence).